The sequence of this T cell receptor (beta chain) was determined in a study of neurological immune-mediated disorders. Study-wide results and caveats: None of the CDR3 amino acid sequences found in expanded clones was shared across subjects. This suggests that the TCR-beta repertoires were private in all groups.

Remarks on this clonotype: Antigen unknown.

This CDR3 has 17 residues. Losses at the gene ends were 6 bases for V and 6 bases for J; bases not matched to a gene: 18. Germline V gene sequence: CDR1 MNHEY, CDR2 SMNVEV (reference sequence). TCRdb reprocessed the 5' RACE reads with MiXCR, giving one entry per CDR3 protein. The table lists 40,000 to 50,000 distinct CDR3 sequences, about 2.3% of them singletons, with around 12% in the top ten. The clonotype originates from a man aged 25-40 years with multiple sclerosis. Sequencing was done on a sample of PBMCs. V gene TRBV27 combines with J gene TRBJ2-3; TRBD1 matches 7 bases. The CDR3 coding sequence is TGTGCCAGCAGACCGCCCAGGGGGAACTCGCGAACGGATACGCAGTATTTT. The encoded protein is CASRPPRGNSRTDTQYF.